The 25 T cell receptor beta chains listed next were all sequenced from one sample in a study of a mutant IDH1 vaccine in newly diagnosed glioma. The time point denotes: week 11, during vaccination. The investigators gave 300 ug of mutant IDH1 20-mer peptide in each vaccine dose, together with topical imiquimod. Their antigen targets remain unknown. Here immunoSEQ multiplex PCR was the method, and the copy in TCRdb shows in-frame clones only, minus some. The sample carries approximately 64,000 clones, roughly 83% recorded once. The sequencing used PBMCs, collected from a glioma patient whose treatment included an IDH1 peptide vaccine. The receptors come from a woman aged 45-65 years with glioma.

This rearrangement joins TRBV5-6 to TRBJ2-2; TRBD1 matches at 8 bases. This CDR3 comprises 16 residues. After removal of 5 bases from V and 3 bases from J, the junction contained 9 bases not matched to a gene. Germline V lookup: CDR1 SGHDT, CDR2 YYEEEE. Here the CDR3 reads CASRPDRGQDTGELFF. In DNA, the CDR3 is TGTGCCAGCAGGCCAGACAGGGGACAGGACACCGGGGAGCTGTTTTTT.

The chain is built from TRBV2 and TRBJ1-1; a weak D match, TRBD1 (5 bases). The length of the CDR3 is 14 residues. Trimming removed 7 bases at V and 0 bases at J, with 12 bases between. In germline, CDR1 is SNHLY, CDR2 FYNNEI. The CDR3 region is CASIYSGMNTEAFF. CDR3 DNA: TGTGCCAGCATTTATTCAGGGATGAACACTGAAGCTTTCTTT.

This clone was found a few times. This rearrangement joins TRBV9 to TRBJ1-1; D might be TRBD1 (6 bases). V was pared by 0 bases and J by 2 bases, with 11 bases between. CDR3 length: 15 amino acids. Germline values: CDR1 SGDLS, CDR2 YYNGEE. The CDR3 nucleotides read TGTGCCAGCAGCGTAGTTCCGGACAGTAACACTGAAGCTTTCTTT. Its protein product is CASSVVPDSNTEAFF. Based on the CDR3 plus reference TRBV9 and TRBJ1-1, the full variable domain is DSGVTQTPKHLITATGQRVTLRCSPRSGDLSVYWYQQSLDQGLQFLIQYYNGEERAKGNILERFSAQQFPDLHSELNLSSLELGDSALYFCASSVVPDSNTEAFFGQGTRLTVV.

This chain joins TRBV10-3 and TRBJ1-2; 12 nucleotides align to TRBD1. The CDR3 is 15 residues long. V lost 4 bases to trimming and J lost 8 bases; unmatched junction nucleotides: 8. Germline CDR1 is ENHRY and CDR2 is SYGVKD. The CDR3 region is CAISGGRDRGHGYTF. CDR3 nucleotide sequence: TGTGCCATCAGTGGGGGCCGGGACAGGGGGCACGGCTACACCTTC.

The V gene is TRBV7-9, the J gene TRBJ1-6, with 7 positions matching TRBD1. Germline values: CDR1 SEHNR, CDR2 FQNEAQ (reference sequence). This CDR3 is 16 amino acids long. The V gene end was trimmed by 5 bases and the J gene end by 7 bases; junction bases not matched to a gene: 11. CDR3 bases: TGTGCCAGCAGCCTCGGAGAGACAGGGCACAATTCACCCCTCCACTTT. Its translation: CASSLGETGHNSPLHF.

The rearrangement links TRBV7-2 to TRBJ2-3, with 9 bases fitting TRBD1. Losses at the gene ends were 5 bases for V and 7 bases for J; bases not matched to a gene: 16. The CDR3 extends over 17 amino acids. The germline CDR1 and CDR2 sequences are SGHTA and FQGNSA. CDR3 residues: CASSPRGYGQGRNTQYF. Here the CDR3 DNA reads TGTGCCAGCAGCCCCCGAGGGTATGGACAGGGGAGGAATACGCAGTATTTT. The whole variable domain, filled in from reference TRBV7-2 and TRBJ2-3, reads GAGVSQSPSNKVTEKGKDVELRCDPISGHTALYWYRQSLGQGLEFLIYFQGNSAPDKSGLPSDRFSAERTGGSVSTLTIQRTQQEDSAVYLCASSPRGYGQGRNTQYFGPGTRLTVL.

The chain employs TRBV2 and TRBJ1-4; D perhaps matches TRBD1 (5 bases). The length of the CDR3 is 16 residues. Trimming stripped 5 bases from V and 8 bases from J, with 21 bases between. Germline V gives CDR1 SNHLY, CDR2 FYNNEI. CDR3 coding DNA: TGTGCCAGCAGTTCTACCCTCGCCGGGGCTGGGGAAAAACTGTTTTTT. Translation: CASSSTLAGAGEKLFF.

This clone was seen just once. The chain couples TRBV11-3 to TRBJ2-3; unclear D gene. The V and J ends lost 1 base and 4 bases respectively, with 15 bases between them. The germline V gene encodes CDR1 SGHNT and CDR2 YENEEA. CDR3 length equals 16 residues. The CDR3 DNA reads TGTGCCAGCAGCTTAGCTATAGGCAAGGTAGCAGATACGCAGTATTTT. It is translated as CASSLAIGKVADTQYF.

CDR3 bases: TGTGCCAGCATAGGGGGATCCTACGAGCAGTACTTC. Translation: CASIGGSYEQYF. The chain links TRBV2 to TRBJ2-7; perhaps TRBD1 as D (6 bases). Germline V gene data show CDR1 as SNHLY and CDR2 as FYNNEI. The CDR3 contains 12 residues. Trimming left V 7 bases short and J 1 base short, with 8 bases between.

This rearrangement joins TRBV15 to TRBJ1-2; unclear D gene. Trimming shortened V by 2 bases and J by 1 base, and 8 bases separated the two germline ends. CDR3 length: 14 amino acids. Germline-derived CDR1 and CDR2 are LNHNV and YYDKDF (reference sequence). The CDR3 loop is CATSRPQINYGYTF. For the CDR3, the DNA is TGTGCCACCAGCAGACCTCAGATTAACTATGGCTACACCTTC.

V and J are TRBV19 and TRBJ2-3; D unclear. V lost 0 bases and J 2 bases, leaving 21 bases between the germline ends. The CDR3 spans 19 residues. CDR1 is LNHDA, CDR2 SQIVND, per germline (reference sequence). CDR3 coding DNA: TGTGCCAGTAGTATAGATGTCAGAGCACCCCCACAGACCACAGATACGCAGTATTTT. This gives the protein CASSIDVRAPPQTTDTQYF.

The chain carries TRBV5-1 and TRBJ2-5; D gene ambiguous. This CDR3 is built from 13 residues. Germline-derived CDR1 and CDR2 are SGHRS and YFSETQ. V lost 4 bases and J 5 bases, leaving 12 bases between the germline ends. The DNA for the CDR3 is TGCGCCAGCAGCGACGGCCCCCTGGAGACCCAGTACTTC. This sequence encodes CASSDGPLETQYF.

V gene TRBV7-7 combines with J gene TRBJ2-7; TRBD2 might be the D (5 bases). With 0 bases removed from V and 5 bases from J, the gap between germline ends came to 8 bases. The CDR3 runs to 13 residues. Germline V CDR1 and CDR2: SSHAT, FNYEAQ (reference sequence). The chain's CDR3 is CASSLALGDEQYF. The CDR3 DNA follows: TGTGCCAGCAGCTTAGCGCTCGGGGACGAGCAGTACTTC.

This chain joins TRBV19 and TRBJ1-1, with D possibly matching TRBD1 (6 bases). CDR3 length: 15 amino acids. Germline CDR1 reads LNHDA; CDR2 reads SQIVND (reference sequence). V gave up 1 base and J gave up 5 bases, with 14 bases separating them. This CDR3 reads CASSIVQGQGTEAFF. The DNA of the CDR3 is TGTGCCAGTAGTATAGTCCAGGGGCAAGGGACTGAAGCTTTCTTT.

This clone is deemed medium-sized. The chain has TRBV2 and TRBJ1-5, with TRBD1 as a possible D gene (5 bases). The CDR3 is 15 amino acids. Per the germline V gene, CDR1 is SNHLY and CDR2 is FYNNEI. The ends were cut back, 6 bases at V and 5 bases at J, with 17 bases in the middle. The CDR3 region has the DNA TGTGCCAGCAGCGGTGACAGTTATCGGGATCAGCCCCAGCATTTT. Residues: CASSGDSYRDQPQHF.

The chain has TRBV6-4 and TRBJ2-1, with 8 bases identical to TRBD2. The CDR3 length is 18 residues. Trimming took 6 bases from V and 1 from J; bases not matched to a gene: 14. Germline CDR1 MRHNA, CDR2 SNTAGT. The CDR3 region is CASRGSIERGRSYNEQFF. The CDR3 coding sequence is TGTGCCAGCAGAGGGTCGATTGAGCGGGGGAGGTCCTACAATGAGCAGTTCTTC.

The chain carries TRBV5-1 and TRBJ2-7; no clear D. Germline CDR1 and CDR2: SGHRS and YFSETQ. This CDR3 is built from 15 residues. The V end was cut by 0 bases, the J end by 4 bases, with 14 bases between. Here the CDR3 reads CASSLAPESNYEQYF. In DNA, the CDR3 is TGCGCCAGCAGCTTGGCCCCAGAAAGTAATTACGAGCAGTACTTC.

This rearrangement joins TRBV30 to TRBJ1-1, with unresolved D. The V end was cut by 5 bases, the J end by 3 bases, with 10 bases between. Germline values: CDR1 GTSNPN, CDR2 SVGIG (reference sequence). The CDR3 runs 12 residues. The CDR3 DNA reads TGTGCCTGGGCCGCAGAATACACTGAAGCTTTCTTT. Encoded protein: CAWAAEYTEAFF.

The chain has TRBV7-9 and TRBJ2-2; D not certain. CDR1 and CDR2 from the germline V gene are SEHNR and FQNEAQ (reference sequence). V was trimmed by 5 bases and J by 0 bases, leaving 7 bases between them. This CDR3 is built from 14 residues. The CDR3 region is CASSPSTNTGELFF. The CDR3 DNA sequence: TGTGCCAGCAGCCCGTCAACGAACACCGGGGAGCTGTTTTTT.

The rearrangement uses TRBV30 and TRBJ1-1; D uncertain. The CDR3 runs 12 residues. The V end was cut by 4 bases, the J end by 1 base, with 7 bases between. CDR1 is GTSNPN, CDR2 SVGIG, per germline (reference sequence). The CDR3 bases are TGTGCCTGGAATGACGCGAACACTGAAGCTTTCTTT. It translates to CAWNDANTEAFF.

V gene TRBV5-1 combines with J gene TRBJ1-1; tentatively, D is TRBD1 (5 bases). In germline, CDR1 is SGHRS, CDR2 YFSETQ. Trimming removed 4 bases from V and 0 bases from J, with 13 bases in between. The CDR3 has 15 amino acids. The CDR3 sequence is CASSPGGGLNTEAFF. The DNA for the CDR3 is TGCGCCAGCAGCCCCGGGGGGGGGTTGAACACTGAAGCTTTCTTT.

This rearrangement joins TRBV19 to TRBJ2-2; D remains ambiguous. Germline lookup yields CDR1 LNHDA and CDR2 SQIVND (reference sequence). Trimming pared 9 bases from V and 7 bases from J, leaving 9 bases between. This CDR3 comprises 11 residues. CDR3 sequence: CASVGLGELFF. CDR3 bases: TGTGCCAGCGTGGGCCTCGGGGAGCTGTTTTTT.

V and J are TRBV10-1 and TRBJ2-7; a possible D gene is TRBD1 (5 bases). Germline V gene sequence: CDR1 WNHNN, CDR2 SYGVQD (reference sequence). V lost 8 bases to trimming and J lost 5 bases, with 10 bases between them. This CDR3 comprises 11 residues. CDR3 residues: CASQGKDEQYF. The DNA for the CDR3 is TGCGCCAGCCAGGGAAAGGACGAGCAGTACTTC.

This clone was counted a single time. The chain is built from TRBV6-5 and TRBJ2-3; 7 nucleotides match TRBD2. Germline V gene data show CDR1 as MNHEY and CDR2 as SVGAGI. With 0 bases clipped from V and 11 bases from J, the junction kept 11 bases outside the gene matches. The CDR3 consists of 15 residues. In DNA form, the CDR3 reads TGTGCCAGCAGTTACTCGTTGGGGCCGCCGGGGGGGCAGTATTTT. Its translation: CASSYSLGPPGGQYF.

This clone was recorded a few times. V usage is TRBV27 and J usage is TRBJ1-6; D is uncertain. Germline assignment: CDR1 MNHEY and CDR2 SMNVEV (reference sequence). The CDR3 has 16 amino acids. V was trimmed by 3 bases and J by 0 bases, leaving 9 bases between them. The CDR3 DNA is TGTGCCAGCAGTTTCGGACGGAGCTCCTATAATTCACCCCTCCACTTT. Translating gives CASSFGRSSYNSPLHF.